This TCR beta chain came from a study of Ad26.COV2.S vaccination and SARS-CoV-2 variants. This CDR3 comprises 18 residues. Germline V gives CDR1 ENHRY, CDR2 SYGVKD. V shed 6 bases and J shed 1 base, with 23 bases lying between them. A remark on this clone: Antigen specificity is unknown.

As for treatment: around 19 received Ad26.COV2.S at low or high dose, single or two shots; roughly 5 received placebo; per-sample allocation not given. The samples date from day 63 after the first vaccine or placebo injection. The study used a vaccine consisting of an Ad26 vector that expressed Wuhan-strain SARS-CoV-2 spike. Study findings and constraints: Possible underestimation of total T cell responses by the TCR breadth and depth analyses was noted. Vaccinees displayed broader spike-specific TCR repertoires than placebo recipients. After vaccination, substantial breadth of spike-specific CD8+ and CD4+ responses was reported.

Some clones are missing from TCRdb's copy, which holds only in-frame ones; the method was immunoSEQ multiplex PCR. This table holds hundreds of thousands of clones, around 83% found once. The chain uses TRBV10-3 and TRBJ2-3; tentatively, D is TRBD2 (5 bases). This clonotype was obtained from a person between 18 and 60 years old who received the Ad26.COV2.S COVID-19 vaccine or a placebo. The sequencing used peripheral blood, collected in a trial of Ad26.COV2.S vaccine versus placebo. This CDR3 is CAIRERSPLAPGTDTQYF. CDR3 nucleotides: TGTGCCATCAGGGAAAGATCTCCGCTAGCACCGGGCACAGATACGCAGTATTTT.